Listed below are T cell receptor beta chains from one sample, sequenced in a study of blood T cells in healthy people across ages. Using its own MiXCR run on the 5' RACE reads, TCRdb lists one record per CDR3 protein. The sample has about 590,000 distinct CDR3 sequences, approximately 30% seen once. Material for sequencing was blood. The receptors were gathered from a woman older than 75 in good health. CDR3s include the opening cysteine and the closing phenylalanine or tryptophan. D genes are given only for firm matches. A row's size may be missing; if present it is once, few, many or a size class.

D,J,V,size,DNA,CDR3
-,TRBJ1-5,TRBV6-5,-,TGTGCCAGCAGTTCTCAGACCCCGCCGGGGGGCAATCAGCCCCAGCATTTT,CASSSQTPPGGNQPQHF
TRBD2,TRBJ2-3,TRBV30,-,TGTGCCCGGGAAGCGGGGTATGACACAGATACGCAGTATTTT,CAREAGYDTDTQYF
-,TRBJ1-2,TRBV7-2,many,TGTGCCAGCAGTATCACGCTTCGGGCCTATGGCTACACCTTC,CASSITLRAYGYTF
-,TRBJ1-4,TRBV16,few,TGTGCCAGCAGCCAACGGACGCGGAATCGTGAAAAACTGTTTTTT,CASSQRTRNREKLFF
-,TRBJ2-3,TRBV20-1,many,TGCAGTGCTATGGGTAGCGCAGATACGCAGTATTTT,CSAMGSADTQYF
-,TRBJ2-3,TRBV20-1,many,TGCAGTGCTCTCGACCACACTAGCACAGATACGCAGTATTTT,CSALDHTSTDTQYF
TRBD1,TRBJ2-7,TRBV7-2,many,TGTGCCAGCAGCCTGGGACAGTTAAACTCCTACGAGCAGTACTTC,CASSLGQLNSYEQYF
TRBD1,TRBJ2-7,TRBV7-6,many,TGTGCCAGCAGCTTTCTTGCGGGACAGGGCTACGAGCAGTACTTC,CASSFLAGQGYEQYF
TRBD1,TRBJ1-1,TRBV20-1,-,TGCAGTGCTAGAGAAGGTTGGGCAGGGGGCAGGGGTATAGGCACTGAAGCTTTCTTT,CSAREGWAGGRGIGTEAFF
-,TRBJ2-1,TRBV5-1,many,TGCGCCAGCAGCTTGGGAGGGGCCCAGTTCTTC,CASSLGGAQFF
-,TRBJ2-6,TRBV15,many,TGTGCCACCAGCAGAGCCGTGGGGTCTGGGGCCAACGTCCTGACTTTC,CATSRAVGSGANVLTF
-,TRBJ2-1,TRBV25-1,once,TGTGCCAGCTGTCCTCAAGGATACAATGAGCAGTTCTTC,CASCPQGYNEQFF
TRBD1,TRBJ1-1,TRBV4-3,-,TGCGCCAGCAGCCAACAGGACAGGAGTAACACTGAAGCTTTCTTT,CASSQQDRSNTEAFF
-,TRBJ1-2,TRBV7-2,few,TGTGCCAGCAGCTTAGTATCCGGGTCAGGCACCTTC,CASSLVSGSGTF
-,TRBJ1-2,TRBV27,many,TGTGCCAGCAGTCTATCATCGAACAATGGCTACACCTTC,CASSLSSNNGYTF
TRBD1,TRBJ1-1,TRBV7-2,many,TGTGCCAGCAGCGCGCTCCCAGGGGGCCACACTGAAGCTTTCTTT,CASSALPGGHTEAFF
-,TRBJ2-5,TRBV7-9,-,TGTGCCAGCAGCTTCGTGGGGGGGGCGGAGACCCAGTACTTC,CASSFVGGAETQYF
-,TRBJ2-5,TRBV20-1,many,TGCAGTGCTAGAGAGGCACGGGTTGGAGAGACCCAGTACTTC,CSAREARVGETQYF
TRBD2,TRBJ2-3,TRBV4-3,many,TGCGCCAGCAGCCAAGACGTGGCGGGGGGGCTGAGAGATACGCAGTATTTT,CASSQDVAGGLRDTQYF
-,TRBJ1-2,TRBV20-1,-,TGCAGTGCTAGAGCGGGGAGGGGTGACGGCTACACCTTC,CSARAGRGDGYTF
-,TRBJ2-5,TRBV6-6,-,TGTGCCAGCAGTTACCTCTCGGGACGCCCTCAAGAGACCCAGTACTTC,CASSYLSGRPQETQYF
-,TRBJ2-5,TRBV10-3,-,TGTGCCATCGGGAAGGAAGAGACCCAGTACTTC,CAIGKEETQYF
-,TRBJ2-7,TRBV7-6,many,TGTGCCAGCAGCCAACGGGGCTACGAGCAGTACTTC,CASSQRGYEQYF
TRBD2,TRBJ2-3,TRBV3-1,many,TGTGCCAGCAGCCAAGGCGGGGGGGCTGCAGATACGCAGTATTTT,CASSQGGGAADTQYF
-,TRBJ2-7,TRBV6-1,many,TGTGCCAGCAGTAGGGACCAGACCCTCGGCGAGCAGTACTTC,CASSRDQTLGEQYF
-,TRBJ2-7,TRBV28,many,TGTGCCGCGAGGAGGACCTACGAGCAGTACTTC,CAARRTYEQYF
-,TRBJ2-4,TRBV5-1,-,TGCGCCAGCAGCTTGGCCGGTGTGGGGTTAGCCAAAAACATTCAGTACTTC,CASSLAGVGLAKNIQYF
-,TRBJ2-1,TRBV5-1,many,TGCGCCAGCAGCGCGACTACAGGGTCCTACAATGAGCAGTTCTTC,CASSATTGSYNEQFF
-,TRBJ2-2,TRBV7-6,-,TGTGCCAGCACGCACACCGGGGAGCGGTTTTTT,CASTHTGERFF
-,TRBJ2-7,TRBV10-3,few,TGTGCCATCAGTGAGGTTGGCTACGAGCAGTACTTC,CAISEVGYEQYF
-,TRBJ2-3,TRBV15,-,TGTGCCACCAGCAGAGATGGCAGTATTGGAGATACGCAGTATTTT,CATSRDGSIGDTQYF
TRBD1,TRBJ2-3,TRBV20-1,many,TGCAGTGCTCAGACCTCGACAGGGAGCACAGATACGCAGTATTTT,CSAQTSTGSTDTQYF
-,TRBJ2-5,TRBV5-1,many,TGCGCCAGCAGCTTGGGGGGCGGACAAGAGACCCAGTACTTC,CASSLGGGQETQYF
TRBD2,TRBJ2-3,TRBV20-1,many,TGCAGTGCTAGGGCCCTAGCGGGGGGGGGAACAGATACGCAGTATTTT,CSARALAGGGTDTQYF
-,TRBJ1-5,TRBV7-9,many,TGTGCCAGCAGCTTAGACCGAGCCGGTGGAATTAGCAATCAGCCCCAGCATTTT,CASSLDRAGGISNQPQHF
TRBD1,TRBJ2-2,TRBV6-5,few,TGTGCCAGCCAGGGACAGGTGAACACCGGGGAGCTGTTTTTT,CASQGQVNTGELFF
TRBD2,TRBJ2-7,TRBV11-2,-,TGTGCCAGCAGATATGTAGCGGGGGGGCCCTCCTACGAGCAGTACTTC,CASRYVAGGPSYEQYF
TRBD2,TRBJ2-7,TRBV12-3/TRBV12-4,many,TGTGCCAGCAGCGCCACCGGGAGGGGCGAGCAGTACTTC,CASSATGRGEQYF
TRBD2,TRBJ2-1,TRBV20-1,few,TGCAGTGCTAGAGATCCGGCTAGCGGCTCCTACAATGAGCAGTTCTTC,CSARDPASGSYNEQFF
-,TRBJ1-2,TRBV20-1,few,TGCAGTGCTACATTCGGGGGGGGCAACTATGGCTACACCTTC,CSATFGGGNYGYTF
-,TRBJ1-3,TRBV7-2,few,TGTGCCAGCAGCTTAGTAGCCCGGATTGGAAACACCATATATTTT,CASSLVARIGNTIYF
-,TRBJ2-5,TRBV20-1,many,TGCAGTGGGGGGTTACAAGAGACCCAGTACTTC,CSGGLQETQYF
-,TRBJ1-1,TRBV15,many,TGTGCCACCAGCGTGACAATTATGAACACTGAAGCTTTCTTT,CATSVTIMNTEAFF
-,TRBJ1-5,TRBV20-1,many,TGCAGTGCTAGAGATTCGACGGGGTTGCGGCAGCCCCAGCATTTT,CSARDSTGLRQPQHF
-,TRBJ2-7,TRBV6-5,-,TGTGCCAGCAGTTACAGACAGAGGGGCTACGAGCAGTACTTC,CASSYRQRGYEQYF
-,TRBJ1-1,TRBV30,-,TGTGCCTGGAGGGGGACGGTGAACACTGAAGCTTTCTTT,CAWRGTVNTEAFF
TRBD2,TRBJ2-2,TRBV3-1,many,TGTGCCAGCAGTGATTTCGGGACTAGCACCGGGGAGCTGTTTTTT,CASSDFGTSTGELFF
TRBD2,TRBJ2-3,TRBV4-3,-,TGCGCCAGCAGCTATTATACTGGGGGGGCAGATACGCAGTATTTT,CASSYYTGGADTQYF
TRBD2,TRBJ2-5,TRBV15,many,TGTGCCACCAGCAGTAGCGGGGGGTACCAAGAGACCCAGTACTTC,CATSSSGGYQETQYF
TRBD2,TRBJ2-1,TRBV7-2,once,TGTACCAGCAGCTCCCGACGGCGGGAGGGTGAGCAGTTCTTC,CTSSSRRREGEQFF
-,TRBJ1-1,TRBV19,-,TGTGCCAGTAGTATCGCCAGGGACACTGAAGCTTTCTTT,CASSIARDTEAFF
-,TRBJ1-2,TRBV5-6,-,TGTGCCAGCAGCCCGGGACTGAGCAACTATGGCTACACCTTC,CASSPGLSNYGYTF
TRBD1,TRBJ2-1,TRBV6-5,many,TGTGCCAGCAGTTACCTTGCTAGGACAGGGGTAATTTCCTACAATGAGCAGTTCTTC,CASSYLARTGVISYNEQFF
-,TRBJ1-2,TRBV29-1,-,TGCGGCGTTGAGGCGGGAGTTGGGTATGGCTACACCTTC,CGVEAGVGYGYTF
TRBD2,TRBJ2-1,TRBV20-1,-,TGCAGTGCTAGAGCGACTAGCGGGACGCCAGCCTCACAATACTACAATGAGCAGTTCTTC,CSARATSGTPASQYYNEQFF
-,TRBJ2-1,TRBV6-5,many,TGTGCCAGCAGTTACTCCTGGGCAGGGCCTGAGCAGTTCTTC,CASSYSWAGPEQFF